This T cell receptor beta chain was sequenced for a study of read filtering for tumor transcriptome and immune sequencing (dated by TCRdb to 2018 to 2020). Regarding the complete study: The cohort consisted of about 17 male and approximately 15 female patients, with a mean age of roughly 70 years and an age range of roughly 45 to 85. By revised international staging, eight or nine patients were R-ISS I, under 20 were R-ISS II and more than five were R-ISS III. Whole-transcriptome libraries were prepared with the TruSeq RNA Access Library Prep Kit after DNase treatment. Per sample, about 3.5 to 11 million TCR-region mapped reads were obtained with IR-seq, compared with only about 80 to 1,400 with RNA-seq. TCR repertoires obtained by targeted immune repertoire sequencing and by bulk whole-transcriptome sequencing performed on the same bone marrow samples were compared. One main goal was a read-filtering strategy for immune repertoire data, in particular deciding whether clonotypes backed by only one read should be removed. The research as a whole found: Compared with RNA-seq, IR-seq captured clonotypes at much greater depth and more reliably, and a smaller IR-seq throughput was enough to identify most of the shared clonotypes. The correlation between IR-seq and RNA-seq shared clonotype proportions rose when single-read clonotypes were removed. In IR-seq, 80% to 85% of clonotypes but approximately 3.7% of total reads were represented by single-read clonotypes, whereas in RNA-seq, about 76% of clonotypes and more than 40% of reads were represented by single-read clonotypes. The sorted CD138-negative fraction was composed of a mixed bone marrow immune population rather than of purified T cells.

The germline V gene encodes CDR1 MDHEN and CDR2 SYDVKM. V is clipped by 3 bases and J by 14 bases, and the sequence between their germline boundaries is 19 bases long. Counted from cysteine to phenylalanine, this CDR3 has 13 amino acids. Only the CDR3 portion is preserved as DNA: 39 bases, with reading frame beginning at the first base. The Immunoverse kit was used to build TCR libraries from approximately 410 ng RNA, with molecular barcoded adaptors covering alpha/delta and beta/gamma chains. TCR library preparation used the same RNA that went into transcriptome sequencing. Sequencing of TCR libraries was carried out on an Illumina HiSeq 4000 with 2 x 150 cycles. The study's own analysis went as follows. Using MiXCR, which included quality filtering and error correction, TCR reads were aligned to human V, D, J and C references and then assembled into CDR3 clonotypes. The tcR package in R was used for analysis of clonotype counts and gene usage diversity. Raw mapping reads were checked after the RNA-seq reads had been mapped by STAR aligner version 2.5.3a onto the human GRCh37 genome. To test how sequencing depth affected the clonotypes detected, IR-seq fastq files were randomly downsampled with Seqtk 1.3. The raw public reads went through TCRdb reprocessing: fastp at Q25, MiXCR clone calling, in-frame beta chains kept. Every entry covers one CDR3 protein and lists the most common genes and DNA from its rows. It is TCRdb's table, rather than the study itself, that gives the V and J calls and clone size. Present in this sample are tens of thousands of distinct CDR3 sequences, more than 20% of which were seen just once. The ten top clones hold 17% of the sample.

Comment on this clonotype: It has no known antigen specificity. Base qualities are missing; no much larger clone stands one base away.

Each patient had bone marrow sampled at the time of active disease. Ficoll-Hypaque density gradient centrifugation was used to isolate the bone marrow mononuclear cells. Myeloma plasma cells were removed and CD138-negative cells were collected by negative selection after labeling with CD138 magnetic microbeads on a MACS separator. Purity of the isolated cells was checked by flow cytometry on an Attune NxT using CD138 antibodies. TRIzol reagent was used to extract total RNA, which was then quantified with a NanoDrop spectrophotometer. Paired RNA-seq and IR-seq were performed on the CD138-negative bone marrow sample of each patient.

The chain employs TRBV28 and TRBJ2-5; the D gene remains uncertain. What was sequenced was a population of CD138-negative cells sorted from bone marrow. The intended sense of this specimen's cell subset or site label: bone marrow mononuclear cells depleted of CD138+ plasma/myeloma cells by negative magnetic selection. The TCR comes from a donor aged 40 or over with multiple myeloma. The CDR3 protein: CASSLSTSEATYF. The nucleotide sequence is TGTGCCAGCAGTTTGTCGACCAGTGAAGCAACTTACTTC.